The 31 T cell receptor beta chains below all came from one sample that was sequenced in a study of T cells in Graves' hyperthyroidism and ophthalmopathy. Researchers amplified the TCR beta CDR3 regions from RNA transcripts. With the HTBI primer set, the TCR CDR3 went through a first round of RT-PCR. TCRdb reanalysed the multiplex PCR reads using MiXCR and keeps one entry per CDR3 protein. Among some 600,000 distinct CDR3 sequences, around 13% were seen once, and the ten largest hold under 7%. The specimen was blood. These receptors were collected from a woman in her twenties or thirties with Graves' hyperthyroidism that later progressed to Graves' ophthalmopathy.

The V and J genes are TRBV19 and TRBJ1-1; 7 positions match TRBD1. J was trimmed by 5 bases and V by 8 bases; bases with no gene match: 11. The CDR3 has 14 residues. The germline CDR1 and CDR2 sequences are LNHDA and SQIVND (reference sequence). For the CDR3, the DNA is TGTGCCAGTGGTCGCCCAGGGGGGGATACTGAAGCTTTCTTT. It translates to CASGRPGGDTEAFF.

Many counts were recorded for this clonotype. J is TRBJ1-1 and V is TRBV12-3 or TRBV12-4; no clear D gene. Deletions cut 6 bases from V and 3 bases from J, with 8 bases between. The CDR3 is made up of 12 amino acids. The CDR3, as DNA: TGTGCCAGCAGGTACGGATACACTGAAGCTTTCTTT. Protein sequence: CASRYGYTEAFF.

The chain links TRBV18 to TRBJ1-2, with TRBD1 as a possible D gene (5 bases). The germline V gene encodes CDR1 KGHSH and CDR2 LQKENI. Trimming took off 6 bases at V and 7 bases at J, with 15 bases between the two ends. The CDR3 totals 13 residues. CDR3 nucleotides: TGTGCCAGCTCGAGAGGGGACGGCGGTGGCTACACCTTC. Translating it yields CASSRGDGGGYTF.

There are many counts of this clonotype. J is TRBJ1-6 and V is TRBV6-1; TRBD1 matches 10 bases. The CDR3 contains 16 residues. V lost 8 bases to trimming and J lost 10 bases; unmatched junction nucleotides: 14. Germline loops: CDR1 MNHNS, CDR2 SASEGT. The CDR3 spells CASGQRSGTGVSPLHF. In DNA form, the CDR3 reads TGTGCCAGCGGCCAGAGATCCGGGACAGGGGTCTCACCCCTCCACTTT.

The chain couples TRBV27 to TRBJ2-3, with 12 bases matching TRBD2. Germline lookup yields CDR1 MNHEY and CDR2 SMNVEV (reference sequence). The V and J ends lost 3 bases and 12 bases, in that order; junction bases with no gene match: 19. The CDR3 has 18 residues. CDR3 loop: CASSFYPSTSGSTDIQYF. CDR3 sequence (DNA): TGTGCCAGCAGTTTCTACCCTTCGACTAGCGGGAGCACAGATATACAGTATTTT.

For this clonotype: A single base separates this from a much larger clone, so it may be a read error. CDR3 sequence (DNA): TGCAGTCCTAGAGGGGGACAGCTCTACGAGCAGTACTTC. Its protein product is CSPRGGQLYEQYF. The chain couples TRBV20-1 to TRBJ2-7; TRBD1 agrees at 7 bases. The CDR3 length is 13 residues. Germline V gene lookup returns CDR1 DFQATT and CDR2 SNEGSKA (reference sequence).

This chain connects TRBV7-9 to TRBJ1-1; D gene unclear. V dropped 1 base and J dropped 2 bases, with 20 bases sitting between them. The germline CDR1 and CDR2 sequences are SEHNR and FQNEAQ (reference sequence). There are 18 residues in the CDR3. DNA of the CDR3: TGTGCCAGCAGCTTAGTAGGTTTAGGCGAGCCAGGTAACACTGAAGCTTTCTTT. It is translated as CASSLVGLGEPGNTEAFF.

The sample holds a few counts of this clonotype. This chain links TRBV28 with TRBJ2-5; 9 nucleotides align to TRBD2. The CDR3 contains 16 residues. From germline, CDR1 is MDHEN and CDR2 SYDVKM. J gave up 3 bases and V 6 bases, and 11 bases lay outside the gene matches. CDR3 amino acids: CASSIKGASGKETQYF. Here the CDR3 DNA reads TGTGCCAGCAGCATCAAGGGGGCTAGCGGGAAAGAGACCCAGTACTTC.

This clonotype was counted at least ten times. The chain carries TRBV20-1 and TRBJ2-3; possible D gene TRBD1, 6 bases. The CDR3 totals 14 residues. Germline V gives CDR1 DFQATT, CDR2 SNEGSKA (reference sequence). Between the trimmed V and J ends, which lost 3 bases and 2 bases, there was a span of 12 bases. The CDR3 DNA reads TGCAGTGCTAGGCCACAGGGTCCCACAGATACGCAGTATTTT. As protein: CSARPQGPTDTQYF.

The CDR3 nucleotides read TGTGCCAGCAGTGAACCGCTCTACGAGCAGTACTTC. Translated, it gives CASSEPLYEQYF. V is TRBV6-1 and J is TRBJ2-7; the D is unclear. Trimming took off 2 bases at V and 3 bases at J, with 5 bases between the two ends. This CDR3 comprises 12 residues. The germline V gene has CDR1 MNHNS and CDR2 SASEGT.

This clonotype has more than one count but fewer than ten. The gene calls are TRBV7-6 and TRBJ2-7; TRBD2 matches 13 bases. CDR3 size: 16 residues. Germline V lookup: CDR1 SGHVS, CDR2 FNYEAQ. V lost 2 bases to trimming and J lost 1 base; unmatched junction nucleotides: 2. The CDR3 sequence is CASSLTSGRGSYEQYF. The CDR3 coding sequence is TGTGCCAGCAGCTTAACTAGCGGGAGGGGGTCCTACGAGCAGTACTTC.

This sequence joins TRBV20-1 and TRBJ2-5, with D possibly being TRBD2 (6 bases). This CDR3 region has 14 residues. V lost 1 base and J lost 1, with 10 bases in between. Looked up from germline, CDR1 is DFQATT and CDR2 is SNEGSKA (reference sequence). CDR3 sequence (DNA): TGCAGTGCTAGAGGGGCAGCGGGCCAAGAGACCCAGTACTTC. It yields the protein CSARGAAGQETQYF.

In this sample, this clonotype turned up many times. The rearrangement joins TRBV2 to TRBJ2-7; D is perhaps TRBD1 (5 bases). The ends were cut back, 9 bases at V and 1 base at J, with 13 bases in the middle. CDR1 is SNHLY, CDR2 FYNNEI, per germline. This CDR3 is built from 13 residues. This chain's CDR3 is CASRTSPSYEQYF. DNA of the CDR3: TGTGCCAGTCGGACAAGCCCGTCCTACGAGCAGTACTTC.

This clonotype was seen more than once but under ten times. The V and J genes are TRBV5-5 and TRBJ2-1; 9 nucleotides align to TRBD2. CDR3 length equals 23 residues. Germline CDR1 and CDR2: SGHKS and YYEKEE (reference sequence). J lost 0 bases, V lost 3 bases, and 25 bases had no gene match. The CDR3 loop is CASSWPWGPRASGTDDSYNEQFF. In DNA form, the CDR3 reads TGTGCCAGCAGCTGGCCCTGGGGCCCTCGTGCTAGCGGGACTGACGACTCCTACAATGAGCAGTTCTTC.

The sample holds many counts of this clonotype. This chain joins TRBV7-2 and TRBJ1-2; D gene uncertain. The CDR3 runs to 15 residues. V was pared by 5 bases and J by 0 bases, with 13 bases between. From germline, CDR1 is SGHTA and CDR2 FQGNSA. The CDR3 region is CASSLLAGANYGYTF. The DNA of the CDR3 is TGTGCCAGCAGCCTTCTAGCCGGAGCTAACTATGGCTACACCTTC.

This clonotype has just a few counts. The CDR3 is CASSLGARDSTDTQYF. CDR3 bases: TGCGCCAGCAGCTTGGGGGCGAGGGACAGCACAGATACGCAGTATTTT. The chain recombines TRBV5-1 with TRBJ2-3; D assignment may be TRBD1 or TRBD2 (5 bases each). Trimming cost V 0 bases and J 0 bases, with 11 bases left between them. This CDR3 spans 16 amino acids. CDR1 and CDR2 from the germline V gene are SGHRS and YFSETQ.

This clonotype appeared a few times. This chain joins TRBV12-3 or TRBV12-4 and TRBJ2-3; D might be TRBD2 (5 bases). V lost 3 bases and J 5 bases, leaving 9 bases between the germline ends. The CDR3 consists of 13 residues. The CDR3 DNA is TGTGCCAGCAGTTTTAGCGTGGGAGATACGCAGTATTTT. Amino acid sequence: CASSFSVGDTQYF.

The rearrangement links TRBV11-2 to TRBJ1-1, with 10 bases matching TRBD1. V shed 5 bases, J shed 0 bases, and the junction held 9 bases outside the gene matches. CDR3 length: 17 residues. Germline lookup yields CDR1 SGHAT and CDR2 FQNNGV. CDR3 residues: CASSHTDRGLMNTEAFF. Written as DNA, the CDR3 is TGTGCCAGCAGCCACACGGACAGGGGGTTGATGAACACTGAAGCTTTCTTT.

This clonotype was recorded only once. A read error may produce the germline difference seen at one junction end. This chain links TRBV10-1 with TRBJ2-6; 13 bases match TRBD2. The CDR3 is 18 residues long. The germline gives CDR1 WNHNN, CDR2 SYGVQD (reference sequence). The CDR3 sequence is CASSYGTSGISAANVLTF. The CDR3 region has the DNA TGCGCCAGCAGTTACGGGACTAGCGGGATTTCTGCGGCCAACGTCCTGACTTTC.

The V call is TRBV7-9, the J call TRBJ2-7; 9 bases fit TRBD2. Per the germline V gene, CDR1 is SEHNR and CDR2 is FQNEAQ (reference sequence). This CDR3 is built from 15 residues. Trimming removed 1 base from V and 6 bases from J; junction bases left unmatched: 7. The CDR3 sequence is CASSLEGGRAIEQYF. Here the CDR3 DNA reads TGTGCCAGCAGCTTAGAGGGCGGGAGGGCCATCGAGCAGTACTTC. Full variable domain (outside the CDR3, taken from reference TRBV7-9 and TRBJ2-7): DTGVSQNPRHKITKRGQNVTFRCDPISEHNRLYWYRQTLGQGPEFLTYFQNEAQLEKSRLLSDRFSAERPKGSFSTLEIQRTEQGDSAMYLCASSLEGGRAIEQYFGPGTRLTVT.

This chain connects TRBV14 to TRBJ2-1; the match to TRBD1 covers 12 bases. Trimming removed 4 bases from V and 8 bases from J; junction bases left unmatched: 6. This CDR3 has 15 amino acids. Germline CDR1 and CDR2: SGHDN and FVKESK. The CDR3 DNA is TGTGCCAGCAGCCGAGGGACAGGGGGCAACGATGAGCAGTTCTTC. Translating gives CASSRGTGGNDEQFF.

Points on this clonotype: A junction end diverges from the germline sequence, so it may reflect a read error. The rearrangement links TRBV6-1 to TRBJ2-3; 9 bases are shared with TRBD1. This CDR3 comprises 14 residues. Germline V CDR1 and CDR2: MNHNS, SASEGT. CDR3 residues: CAGRRDRATDTQYF. CDR3 coding DNA: TGTGCCGGCAGACGGGACAGGGCGACAGATACGCAGTATTTT.

This clonotype showed up many times. The chain has TRBV3-1 and TRBJ2-2; 13 nucleotides agree with TRBD2. The CDR3 totals 17 residues. Germline trimming cut 4 bases from V and 5 bases from J; bases unmatched to any gene: 7. From germline, CDR1 is LGHDT and CDR2 YNNKEL (reference sequence). CDR3 protein: CASSRTSGSYGTGELFF. CDR3 coding DNA: TGTGCCAGCAGCCGGACTAGCGGGAGTTATGGTACCGGGGAGCTGTTTTTT. The whole variable domain, filled in from reference TRBV3-1 and TRBJ2-2, reads DTAVSQTPKYLVTQMGNDKSIKCEQNLGHDTMYWYKQDSKKFLKIMFSYNNKELIINETVPNRFSPKSPDKAHLNLHINSLELGDSAVYFCASSRTSGSYGTGELFFGEGSRLTVL.

Ten or more counts support this clonotype. Written as DNA, the CDR3 is TGTGCCAGCAGTTTGTATGGGGGCCCTGAAGCTTTCTTT. Translated, it gives CASSLYGGPEAFF. The chain uses TRBV6-2 or TRBV6-3 and TRBJ1-1, with D tentatively TRBD1 (6 bases). Trimming pared 4 bases from V and 6 bases from J, leaving 12 bases between. The CDR3 runs 13 residues. Germline V lookup: CDR1 MNHEY, CDR2 SVGEGT.

This clonotype occurred a few times. The chain has TRBV18 and TRBJ1-5; the D gene is possibly TRBD1 (5 bases). V was shortened by 3 bases and J by 7 bases, with 7 bases between the two germline ends. Germline values: CDR1 KGHSH, CDR2 LQKENI. CDR3 length: 12 amino acids. This CDR3 reads CASSPEGQPQHF. CDR3 nucleotides: TGTGCCAGCTCACCCGAGGGGCAGCCCCAGCATTTT.

This clonotype was seen repeatedly, ten times or more. The genes are TRBV20-1 and TRBJ1-5, with D perhaps TRBD1 (5 bases). The CDR3 sequence is 15 residues long. Germline-derived CDR1 and CDR2 are DFQATT and SNEGSKA (reference sequence). Trimming left V 3 bases short and J 0 bases short, with 12 bases between. This chain's CDR3 is CSARSQGISNQPQHF. The CDR3 nucleotides are TGCAGTGCTAGGTCCCAGGGCATTAGCAATCAGCCCCAGCATTTT.

This clonotype was recorded at least ten times. This chain joins TRBV3-1 and TRBJ1-2; no clear D gene. Germline CDR1 reads LGHDT; CDR2 reads YNNKEL (reference sequence). CDR3 length: 14 amino acids. The germline V and J ends were trimmed by 1 base and 4 bases, with 10 bases remaining between them. The CDR3 DNA sequence: TGTGCCAGCAGCCAAGGAAGGGATAGCTATGGCTACACCTTC. This codes for CASSQGRDSYGYTF.

This clonotype was counted between two and nine times. The genes are TRBV29-1 and TRBJ2-1; 9 nucleotides match TRBD2. The V segment lost 2 bases and the J segment 6 bases; nucleotides outside the gene matches: 8. Germline CDR1 reads SQVTM; CDR2 reads ANQGSEA. The CDR3 sequence is 15 residues long. DNA for the CDR3: TGCAGCGTTGAAAGGCTAGCGGGAAAATTCAATGAGCAGTTCTTC. Translating gives CSVERLAGKFNEQFF.

This clonotype was counted at least ten times. The chain has TRBV18 and TRBJ2-1; no reliable D call. The CDR3 sequence is 13 residues long. Trimming removed 1 base from V and 5 bases from J, with 6 bases in between. Germline CDR1 and CDR2: KGHSH and LQKENI. The CDR3 region has the DNA TGTGCCAGCTCACCACTGGTGGACAATGAGCAGTTCTTC. This gives the protein CASSPLVDNEQFF.

This clonotype was seen at least ten times. The chain links TRBV20-1 to TRBJ2-7; a weak D match, TRBD1 (6 bases). This CDR3 comprises 15 residues. Deletions cut 2 bases from V and 1 base from J, with 15 bases between. The germline V gene has CDR1 DFQATT and CDR2 SNEGSKA (reference sequence). In DNA, the CDR3 is TGCAGTGCTAGACCTGATGGACAGACGTCCTACGAGCAGTACTTC. As protein: CSARPDGQTSYEQYF.

This clonotype was picked up a small number of times. V and J are TRBV19 and TRBJ2-3, with no clear D. This CDR3 region has 16 residues. Trimming took off 1 base at V and 2 bases at J, with 13 bases between the two ends. Germline V gene lookup returns CDR1 LNHDA and CDR2 SQIVND (reference sequence). Written as DNA, the CDR3 is TGTGCCAGTAGTATAGGGACGGAGACCACCACAGATACGCAGTATTTT. This codes for CASSIGTETTTDTQYF.